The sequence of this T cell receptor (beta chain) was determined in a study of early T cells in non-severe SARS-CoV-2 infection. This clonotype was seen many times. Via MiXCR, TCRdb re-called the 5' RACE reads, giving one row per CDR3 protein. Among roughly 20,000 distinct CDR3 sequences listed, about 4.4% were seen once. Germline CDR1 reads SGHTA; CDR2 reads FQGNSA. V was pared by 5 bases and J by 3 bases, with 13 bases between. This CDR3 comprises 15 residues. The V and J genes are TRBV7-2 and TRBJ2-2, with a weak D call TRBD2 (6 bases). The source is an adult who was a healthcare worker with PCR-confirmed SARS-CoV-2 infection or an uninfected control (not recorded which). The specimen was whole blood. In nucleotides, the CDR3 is TGTGCCAGCAGCCCCAGCGGGCCACACACCGGGGAGCTGTTTTTT. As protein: CASSPSGPHTGELFF.